This TCR beta chain was sequenced in a study of cytomegalovirus exposure and HLA in healthy donors. This table comes from immunoSEQ multiplex PCR, and its TCRdb copy is limited to in-frame clones, with some not included. The sample lists more than 95,000 clones, around 94% seen once, with less than 1.5% in the top ten. The CDR3 extends over 17 amino acids. The V end was cut by 5 bases, the J end by 0 bases, with 18 bases between. The V gene's germline CDR1 is SGHVS and CDR2 FNYEAQ. The origin of this receptor is a woman aged 18-29 years in good health and CMV-seronegative. The sample was PBMCs. The genes are TRBV7-6 and TRBJ2-3; D is unresolved. The CDR3 is CASSAFPGPASTDTQYF. For the CDR3, the DNA is TGTGCCAGCAGCGCCTTTCCAGGTCCTGCTAGCACAGATACGCAGTATTTT.